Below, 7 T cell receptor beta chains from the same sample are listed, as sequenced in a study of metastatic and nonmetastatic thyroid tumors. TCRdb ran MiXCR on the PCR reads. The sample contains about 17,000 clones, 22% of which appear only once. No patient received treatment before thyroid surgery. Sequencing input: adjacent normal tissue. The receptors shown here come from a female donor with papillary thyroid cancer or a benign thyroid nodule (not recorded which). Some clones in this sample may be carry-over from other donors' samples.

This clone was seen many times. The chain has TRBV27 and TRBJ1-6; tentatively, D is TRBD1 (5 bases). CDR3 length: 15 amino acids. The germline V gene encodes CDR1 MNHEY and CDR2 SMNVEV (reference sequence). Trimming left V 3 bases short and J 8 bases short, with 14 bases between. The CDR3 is CASSLGQGIDSPLHF. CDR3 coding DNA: TGTGCCAGCAGTTTGGGGCAGGGTATTGATTCACCCCTCCACTTT.

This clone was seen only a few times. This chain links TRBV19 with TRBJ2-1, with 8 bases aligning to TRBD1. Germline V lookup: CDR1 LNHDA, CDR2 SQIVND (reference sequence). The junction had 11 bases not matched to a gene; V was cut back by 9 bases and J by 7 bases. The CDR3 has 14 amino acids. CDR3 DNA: TGTGCCAGAAATGGACAGGGTAGGTGGAATGAGCAGTTCTTC. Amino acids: CARNGQGRWNEQFF.

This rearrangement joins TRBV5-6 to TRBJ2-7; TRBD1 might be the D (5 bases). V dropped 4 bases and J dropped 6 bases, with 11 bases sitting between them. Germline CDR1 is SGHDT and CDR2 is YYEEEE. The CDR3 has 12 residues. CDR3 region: CASSRDSLEQYF. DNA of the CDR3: TGTGCCAGCAGCCGAGACAGTCTCGAGCAGTACTTC.

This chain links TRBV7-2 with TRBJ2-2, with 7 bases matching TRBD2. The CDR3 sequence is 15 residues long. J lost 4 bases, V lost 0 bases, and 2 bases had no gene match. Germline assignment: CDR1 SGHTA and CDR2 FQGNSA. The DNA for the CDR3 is TGTGCCAGCAGCTTAGCGGGAGGGCTCACCGGGGAGCTGTTTTTT. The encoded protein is CASSLAGGLTGELFF.

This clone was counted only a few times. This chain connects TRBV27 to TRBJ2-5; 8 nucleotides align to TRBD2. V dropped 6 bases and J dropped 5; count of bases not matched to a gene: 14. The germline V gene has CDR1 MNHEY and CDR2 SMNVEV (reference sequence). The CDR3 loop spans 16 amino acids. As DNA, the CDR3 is TGTGCCAGCAGGTCTCAGGGCAGCGGGAGTCGGGAGACCCAGTACTTC. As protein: CASRSQGSGSRETQYF.

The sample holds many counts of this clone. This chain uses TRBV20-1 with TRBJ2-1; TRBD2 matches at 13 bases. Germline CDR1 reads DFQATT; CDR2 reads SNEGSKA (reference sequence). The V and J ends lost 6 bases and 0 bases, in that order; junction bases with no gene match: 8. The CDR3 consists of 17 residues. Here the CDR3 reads CSARTSGGTNSYNEQFF. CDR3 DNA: TGCAGTGCCCGGACTAGCGGGGGAACAAACTCCTACAATGAGCAGTTCTTC.

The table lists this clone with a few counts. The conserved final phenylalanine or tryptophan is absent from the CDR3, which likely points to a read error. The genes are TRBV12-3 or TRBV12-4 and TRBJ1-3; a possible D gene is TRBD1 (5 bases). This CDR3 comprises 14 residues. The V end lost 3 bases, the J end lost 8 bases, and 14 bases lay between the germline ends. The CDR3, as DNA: TGTGCCAGCAGTTTGGCGGGGGTCGCGCACACCATATATCTC. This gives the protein CASSLAGVAHTIYL.